This T cell receptor (beta chain) was recovered during a study of cytomegalovirus exposure and HLA in healthy donors. As regards this clone: Its antigen is not identified.

PCR amplification relied on 60 Vbeta primers (plus 13 Jbeta primers). The protocol was immunoSEQ multiplex PCR, while the TCRdb copy is restricted to in-frame clones and leaves out a portion. The table shows roughly 120,000 clones, with roughly 80% occurring only once. Trimming took 4 bases from V and 1 from J, leaving 17 bases between them. The CDR3 loop spans 16 amino acids. Germline-derived CDR1 and CDR2 are SGHNT and YYREEE (reference sequence). General study findings and limits: For most TCR beta V segments, an earlier analysis put the productive rate at about 87% or about 30% of the time. Several of the most significant clusters were apparently associated with common viral pathogens in a later analysis.

What was sequenced was PBMCs. This clonotype was sampled from a woman in her thirties or forties in good health and CMV-seronegative. The chain combines TRBV5-4 with TRBJ1-1, with D possibly being TRBD1 (6 bases). CDR3 sequence (DNA): TGTGCCAGCAGCCAAGGTCGAGGGGGAAGGAACACTGAAGCTTTCTTT. Encoded protein: CASSQGRGGRNTEAFF.